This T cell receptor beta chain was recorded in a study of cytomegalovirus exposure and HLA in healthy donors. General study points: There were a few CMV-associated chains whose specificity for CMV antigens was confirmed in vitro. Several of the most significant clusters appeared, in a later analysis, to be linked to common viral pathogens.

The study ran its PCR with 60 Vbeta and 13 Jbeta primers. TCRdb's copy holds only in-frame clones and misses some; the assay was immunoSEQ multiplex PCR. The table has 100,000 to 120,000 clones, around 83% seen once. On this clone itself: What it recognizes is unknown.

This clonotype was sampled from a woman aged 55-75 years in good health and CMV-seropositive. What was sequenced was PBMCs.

CDR3 in amino acids: CASSSTYAGDRDEQFF. CDR3 DNA: TGTGCCAGCAGTTCGACTTATGCGGGAGATCGGGATGAGCAGTTCTTC. The rearrangement joins TRBV28 to TRBJ2-1; 7 bases match TRBD2. This CDR3 region has 16 residues. The germline CDR1 and CDR2 sequences are MDHEN and SYDVKM. With V trimmed by 4 bases and J by 8 bases, 14 bases remained unmatched. Together with reference TRBV28 and TRBJ2-1, the CDR3 gives the full variable domain: DVKVTQSSRYLVKRTGEKVFLECVQDMDHENMFWYRQDPGLGLRLIYFSYDVKMKEKGDIPEGYSVSREKKERFSLILESASTNQTSMYLCASSSTYAGDRDEQFFGPGTRLTVL.